These 23 T cell receptor beta chains share one sample of origin, sequenced in a study of T cell responses to AZD1222 COVID-19 vaccine. TCRdb keeps only in-frame clones here, not all; method: immunoSEQ multiplex PCR. The data hold approximately 70,000 clones, with over 80% observed a single time. The sequenced sample was peripheral blood, obtained on day 0 of AZD1222 vaccination. The receptor source for this set is an adult in good health.

The chain has TRBV2 and TRBJ1-6; a weak D match, TRBD1 (5 bases). The CDR3 loop spans 14 amino acids. Germline CDR1 reads SNHLY; CDR2 reads FYNNEI. V lost 3 bases and J 9 bases, leaving 12 bases between the germline ends. The DNA for the CDR3 is TGTGCCAGCAGTGACAAGTCAGGGAGTTCACCCCTCCACTTT. Translation gives CASSDKSGSSPLHF. The variable domain in full, completed from reference TRBV2 and TRBJ1-6, reads EPEVTQTPSHQVTQMGQEVILRCVPISNHLYFYWYRQILGQKVEFLVSFYNNEISEKSEIFDDQFSVERPDGSNFTLKIRSTKLEDSAMYFCASSDKSGSSPLHFGNGTRLTVT.

The rearrangement joins TRBV5-1 to TRBJ2-2; D possibly matches TRBD1 or TRBD2 (6 bases each). Germline V lookup: CDR1 SGHRS, CDR2 YFSETQ. Trimming removed 1 base at V and 3 bases at J, with 10 bases between. CDR3 length: 15 amino acids. The CDR3 nucleotides are TGCGCCAGCAGCTTGTCGGGGGCTCACACCGGGGAGCTGTTTTTT. Translating gives CASSLSGAHTGELFF.

This chain links TRBV20-1 with TRBJ2-7; 7 positions agree with TRBD1. Germline V gives CDR1 DFQATT, CDR2 SNEGSKA (reference sequence). The CDR3 loop spans 15 amino acids. The V segment lost 3 bases and the J segment 0 bases; nucleotides outside the gene matches: 8. The CDR3 protein is CSASLPDRSSYEQYF. For the CDR3, the DNA is TGCAGTGCTAGTCTACCGGACAGGAGCTCCTACGAGCAGTACTTC.

This chain uses TRBV2 with TRBJ2-2, with a weak D call TRBD1 (6 bases). Germline V gene sequence: CDR1 SNHLY, CDR2 FYNNEI. The CDR3 covers 13 residues. V shed 6 bases and J shed 5 bases, with 10 bases lying between them. CDR3 sequence (DNA): TGTGCCAGCAGCCGACAGGAGACCGGGGAGCTGTTTTTT. The encoded protein is CASSRQETGELFF.

There are a few counts of this clone. The chain employs TRBV7-8 and TRBJ2-5; 13 bases map to TRBD2. Germline CDR1 and CDR2: SGHVS and FQNEAQ. The CDR3 runs 17 residues. Trimming removed 2 bases from V and 2 bases from J; junction bases left unmatched: 5. CDR3 bases: TGTGCCAGCAGCTTATATTTACTAGCGGGGGGGCAAGAGACCCAGTACTTC. Protein: CASSLYLLAGGQETQYF.

The chain is built from TRBV28 and TRBJ1-5; D is unresolved. V lost 7 bases to trimming and J lost 9 bases, with 22 bases between them. The CDR3 is 15 amino acids. Per the germline V gene, CDR1 is MDHEN and CDR2 is SYDVKM. CDR3 in DNA: TGTGCCAGCAATATCCCCGGACGGCCTATGGGGCCCCAGCATTTT. Translating gives CASNIPGRPMGPQHF.

This chain joins TRBV7-6 and TRBJ1-4; TRBD1 might be the D (5 bases). V lost 7 bases and J 4 bases, leaving 13 bases between the germline ends. From germline, CDR1 is SGHVS and CDR2 FNYEAQ. The CDR3 spans 14 residues. The CDR3: CASTSGAGNEKLFF. In nucleotides, the CDR3 is TGTGCCAGCACGTCCGGGGCGGGTAATGAAAAACTGTTTTTT.

The rearrangement uses TRBV27 and TRBJ2-3; a possible D gene is TRBD1 (5 bases). The CDR3 sequence is 13 residues long. The V and J ends lost 9 bases and 6 bases respectively, with 16 bases between them. The germline V gene encodes CDR1 MNHEY and CDR2 SMNVEV (reference sequence). CDR3 sequence: CASSVQGADTQYF. For the CDR3, the DNA is TGTGCCAGTTCCGTCCAGGGTGCGGATACGCAGTATTTT.

This chain uses TRBV11-3 with TRBJ2-1; 8 nucleotides align to TRBD2. This CDR3 is built from 14 residues. V lost 8 bases and J lost 2; bases outside the gene matches: 5. The germline gives CDR1 SGHNT, CDR2 YENEEA. The CDR3 bases are TGTGCCAGCTCCCGGGGGGGGGCCTACAATGAGCAGTTCTTC. This encodes CASSRGGAYNEQFF. Using reference TRBV11-3 and TRBJ2-1 for the parts outside the CDR3, the full variable domain is EAGVVQSPRYKIIEKKQPVAFWCNPISGHNTLYWYLQNLGQGPELLIRYENEEAVDDSQLPKDRFSAERLKGVDSTLKIQPAELGDSAVYLCASSRGGAYNEQFFGPGTRLTVL.

V gene TRBV15 combines with J gene TRBJ2-2, with D possibly being TRBD1 (6 bases). V lost 4 bases, J lost 0 bases, and 18 bases lay in between. The CDR3 has 18 residues. Germline V gives CDR1 LNHNV, CDR2 YYDKDF (reference sequence). The CDR3 DNA reads TGTGCCACCAGCAAGCGTCTTGGGGACACTTCGAACACCGGGGAGCTGTTTTTT. It is translated as CATSKRLGDTSNTGELFF.

This clone showed up just a few times. The chain joins TRBV5-3 to TRBJ1-3, with D possibly matching TRBD1 (5 bases). TRBV5-3 qualifies as an ORF whose function is uncertain. Trimming removed 3 bases from V and 0 bases from J, with 22 bases in between. CDR3 size: 19 residues. This CDR3 is CARSSPGGDESNSGNTIYF. DNA of the CDR3: TGTGCCAGAAGCTCACCTGGTGGGGACGAGAGTAACTCTGGAAACACCATATATTTT.

Of note for this clone: One end of the junction fails to match germline, which may point to a read error. V usage is TRBV7-9 and J usage is TRBJ2-1, with 14 nucleotides matching TRBD2. The germline gives CDR1 SEHNR, CDR2 FQNEAQ (reference sequence). The CDR3 consists of 15 residues. The CDR3: CASSLTRLAGGPSIF. The CDR3 nucleotides are TGTGCCAGCAGCCTTACCCGACTAGCGGGGGGGCCGAGTATCTTC.

The chain employs TRBV2 and TRBJ1-1, with D uncertain. This CDR3 is 13 amino acids long. V shed 7 bases and J shed 5 bases, with 14 bases lying between them. CDR1 is SNHLY, CDR2 FYNNEI, per germline. This chain's CDR3 is CASTGFGLTEAFF. CDR3 coding DNA: TGTGCCAGCACTGGATTTGGATTAACTGAAGCTTTCTTT. The variable domain in full, with the rest retrieved from reference TRBV2 and TRBJ1-1, is EPEVTQTPSHQVTQMGQEVILRCVPISNHLYFYWYRQILGQKVEFLVSFYNNEISEKSEIFDDQFSVERPDGSNFTLKIRSTKLEDSAMYFCASTGFGLTEAFFGQGTRLTVV.

This clone occurred a few times. J is TRBJ1-5 and V is TRBV18, with 9 bases lining up with TRBD1. Per the germline V gene, CDR1 is KGHSH and CDR2 is LQKENI. V gave up 3 bases and J gave up 6 bases; unmatched junction bases: 6. This CDR3 is 15 amino acids long. The CDR3 sequence: CASSPGTGWGQPQHF. The CDR3 DNA reads as TGTGCCAGCTCACCTGGGACAGGGTGGGGTCAGCCCCAGCATTTT.

The J gene is TRBJ2-3, the V gene TRBV5-4; 7 bases agree with TRBD1. The ends lost 5 bases at V and 3 bases at J; junction bases unmatched: 3. The germline CDR1 and CDR2 sequences are SGHNT and YYREEE (reference sequence). This CDR3 is 13 amino acids long. CDR3 loop: CASRVDRTDTQYF. In DNA, the CDR3 is TGTGCCAGCAGGGTGGACAGGACAGATACGCAGTATTTT.

This rearrangement joins TRBV4-2 to TRBJ1-2, with TRBD1 identical over 9 bases. This CDR3 comprises 15 residues. Trimming removed 2 bases from V and 8 bases from J; junction bases left unmatched: 9. CDR1 is LGHNA, CDR2 YNFKEQ, per germline. The CDR3 region has the DNA TGTGCCAGCAGCCAATCTACCCAAACAGGGGGCGGCTACACCTTC. It translates to CASSQSTQTGGGYTF.

V and J are TRBV7-9 and TRBJ2-2, with D perhaps TRBD2 (6 bases). V was shortened by 1 base and J by 7 bases, with 10 bases between the two germline ends. This CDR3 region has 14 residues. In germline, CDR1 is SEHNR, CDR2 FQNEAQ (reference sequence). Here the CDR3 DNA reads TGTGCCAGCAGCTTAGGATTCGGGGGCGGGGAGCTGTTTTTT. Its protein is CASSLGFGGGELFF.

The chain recombines TRBV28 with TRBJ1-4, with unresolved D. Germline V gives CDR1 MDHEN, CDR2 SYDVKM. V shed 2 bases and J shed 7 bases, with 20 bases lying between them. This CDR3 is built from 17 residues. CDR3 protein: CASSLLSLRLSGEKLFF. The CDR3 DNA follows: TGTGCCAGCAGTTTACTGAGCCTTCGACTTAGTGGTGAAAAACTGTTTTTT.

This sequence joins TRBV14 and TRBJ1-2; D is ambiguous. Germline V gene data show CDR1 as SGHDN and CDR2 as FVKESK. V was trimmed by 4 bases and J by 4 bases, leaving 16 bases between them. This CDR3 comprises 15 residues. The CDR3 nucleotides are TGTGCCAGCAGCCTGGGCAATGGGTATGGCTATGGCTACACCTTC. It codes for CASSLGNGYGYGYTF.

The chain couples TRBV28 to TRBJ2-7; D remains ambiguous. This CDR3 is 13 amino acids long. V lost 2 bases, J lost 0 bases, and 5 bases lay in between. Germline V gene sequence: CDR1 MDHEN, CDR2 SYDVKM. The chain's CDR3 is CASSLITSYEQYF. CDR3 nucleotides: TGTGCCAGCAGTTTAATTACCTCCTACGAGCAGTACTTC.

Only a few counts were recorded for this clone. The chain has TRBV11-2 and TRBJ1-1; the D is unclear. Trimming shortened V by 7 bases and J by 1 base, and 10 bases separated the two germline ends. CDR1 and CDR2 from the germline V gene are SGHAT and FQNNGV. The CDR3 covers 13 residues. As DNA, the CDR3 is TGTGCCAGCACCGCCCCGGCGAACACTGAAGCTTTCTTT. It specifies CASTAPANTEAFF.

J is TRBJ1-6 and V is TRBV7-9; possibly TRBD1 for D (5 bases). The CDR3 has 15 amino acids. The V gene lost 1 base and the J gene lost 10 bases, with 14 bases spanning the gap. Germline loops: CDR1 SEHNR, CDR2 FQNEAQ (reference sequence). The CDR3 protein is CASSLEGIRSSPLHF. CDR3 sequence (DNA): TGTGCCAGCAGCTTAGAGGGGATCAGAAGCTCACCCCTCCACTTT.

The J gene is TRBJ1-5, the V gene TRBV3-1 (or the pseudogene TRBV3-2); D not resolved. The germline V gene has CDR1 LGHDT and CDR2 YNNKEL (reference sequence). Deletions cut 5 bases from V and 1 base from J, with 3 bases between. The CDR3 has 12 residues. Written as DNA, the CDR3 is TGTGCCAGCAGCTACAGCAATCAGCCCCAGCATTTT. Protein product: CASSYSNQPQHF.